The clone carrying this T cell receptor (beta chain) came up a few times. Its target is not known. This sample was taken from a study of T cell repertoires in cytomegalovirus infection. Study-level background: Recently identified HLA-C-restricted CMV epitopes were used, and well-studied HLA-B-restricted CMV epitopes were used as well. Evidence of both CMV infection and a matching HLA type came from public TCR beta signatures.

Study observations and caveats: Ex vivo, HLA-C-restricted CMV-specific TCR beta clonotypes prevailed over the rest of the response. There were carriers of CMV plus the relevant HLA, and cumulative public TCR beta family frequency identified them.

CDR1 is SGHVS, CDR2 FNYEAQ, per germline. This CDR3 is built from 16 residues. The V and J ends lost 5 bases and 4 bases, in that order; junction bases with no gene match: 12. From the reads, TCRdb called clonotypes with MiXCR, one entry per CDR3 protein. Among approximately 76,000 distinct CDR3 sequences listed, around 37% were seen once. The specimen was CD8+ T cells from cultured PBMCs, collected from culture after CMV antigen stimulation. This sequence was found in a human donor in good health (CMV status not recorded). Some clones in this sample may be carry-over from other donors' samples. V is TRBV7-6 and J is TRBJ2-3; 7 nucleotides align to TRBD1. In DNA, the CDR3 is TGTGCCAGCAGCGCGACAGGGTTGGGTCCGGCAGATACGCAGTATTTT. This encodes CASSATGLGPADTQYF.